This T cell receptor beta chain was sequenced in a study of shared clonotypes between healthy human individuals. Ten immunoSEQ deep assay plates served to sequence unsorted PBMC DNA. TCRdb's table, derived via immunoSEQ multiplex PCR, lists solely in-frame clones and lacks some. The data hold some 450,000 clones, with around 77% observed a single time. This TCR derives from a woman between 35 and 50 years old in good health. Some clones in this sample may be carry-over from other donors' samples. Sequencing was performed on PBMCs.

The DNA for the CDR3 is TGTGCCTGGAGTCGAGACAGGGGGCAATGGCAGCCCCAGCATTTT. It yields the protein CAWSRDRGQWQPQHF. This chain uses TRBV30 with TRBJ1-5; 10 positions agree with TRBD1. The CDR3 runs 15 residues. Trimming at V came to 2 bases and at J to 7 bases, leaving 8 bases not matched to a gene. The germline V gene has CDR1 GTSNPN and CDR2 SVGIG (reference sequence).